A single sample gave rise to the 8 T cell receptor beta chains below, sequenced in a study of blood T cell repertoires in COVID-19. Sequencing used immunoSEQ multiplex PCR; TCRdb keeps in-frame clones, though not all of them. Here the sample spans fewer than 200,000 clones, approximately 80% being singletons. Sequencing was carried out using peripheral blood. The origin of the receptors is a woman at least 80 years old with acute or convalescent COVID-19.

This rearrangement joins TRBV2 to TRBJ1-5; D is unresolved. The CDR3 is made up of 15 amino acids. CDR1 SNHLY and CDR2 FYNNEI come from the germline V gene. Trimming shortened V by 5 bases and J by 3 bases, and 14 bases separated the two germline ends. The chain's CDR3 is CASSKRGNNNQPQHF. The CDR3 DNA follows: TGTGCCAGCAGTAAAAGAGGGAACAACAATCAGCCCCAGCATTTT.

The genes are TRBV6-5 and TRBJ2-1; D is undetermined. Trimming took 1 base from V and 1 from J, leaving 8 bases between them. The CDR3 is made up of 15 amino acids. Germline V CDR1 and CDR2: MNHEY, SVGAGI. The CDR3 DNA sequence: TGTGCCAGCAGTTACTACCCCCTATCCTACAATGAGCAGTTCTTC. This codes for CASSYYPLSYNEQFF.

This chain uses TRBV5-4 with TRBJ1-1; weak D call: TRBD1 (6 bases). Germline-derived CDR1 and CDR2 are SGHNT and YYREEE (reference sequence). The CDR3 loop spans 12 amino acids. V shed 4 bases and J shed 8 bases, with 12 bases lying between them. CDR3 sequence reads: CASSAGQREAFF. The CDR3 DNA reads TGTGCCAGCAGCGCCGGACAGAGAGAAGCTTTCTTT.

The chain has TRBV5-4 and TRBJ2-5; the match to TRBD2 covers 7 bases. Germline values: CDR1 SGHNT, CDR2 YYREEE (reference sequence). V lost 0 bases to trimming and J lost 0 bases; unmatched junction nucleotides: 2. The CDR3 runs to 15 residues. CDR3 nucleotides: TGTGCCAGCAGCTTGGGGGGGGGAAACCAAGAGACCCAGTACTTC. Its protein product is CASSLGGGNQETQYF.

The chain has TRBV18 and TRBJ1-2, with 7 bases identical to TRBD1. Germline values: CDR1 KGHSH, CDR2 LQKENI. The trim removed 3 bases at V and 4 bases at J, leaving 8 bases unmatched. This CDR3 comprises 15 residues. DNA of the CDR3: TGTGCCAGCTCACCCGGGAGGGGGCCTGTCTATGGCTACACCTTC. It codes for CASSPGRGPVYGYTF.

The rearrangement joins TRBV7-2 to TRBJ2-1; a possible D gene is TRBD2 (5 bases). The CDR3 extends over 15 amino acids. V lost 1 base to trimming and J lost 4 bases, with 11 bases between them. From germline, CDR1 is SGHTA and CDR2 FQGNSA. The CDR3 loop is CASSLGAGPYNEQFF. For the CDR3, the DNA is TGTGCCAGCAGCTTAGGGGCGGGTCCTTACAATGAGCAGTTCTTC.

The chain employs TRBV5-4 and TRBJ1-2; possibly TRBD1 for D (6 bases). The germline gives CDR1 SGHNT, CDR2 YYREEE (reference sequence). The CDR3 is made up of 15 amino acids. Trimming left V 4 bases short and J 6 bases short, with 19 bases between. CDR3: CASSPPWARGNGYTF. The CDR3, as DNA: TGTGCCAGCAGCCCCCCCTGGGCCAGGGGTAATGGCTACACCTTC.

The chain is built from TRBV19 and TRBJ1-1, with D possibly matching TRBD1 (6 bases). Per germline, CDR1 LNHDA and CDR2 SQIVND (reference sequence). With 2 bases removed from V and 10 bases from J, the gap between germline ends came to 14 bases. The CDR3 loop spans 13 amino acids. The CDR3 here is CASSIRGSRVAFF. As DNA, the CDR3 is TGTGCCAGTAGTATAAGGGGGTCCCGGGTAGCTTTCTTT. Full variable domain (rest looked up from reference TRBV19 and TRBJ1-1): DGGITQSPKYLFRKEGQNVTLSCEQNLNHDAMYWYRQDPGQGLRLIYYSQIVNDFQKGDIAEGYSVSREKKESFPLTVTSAQKNPTAFYLCASSIRGSRVAFFGQGTRLTVV.